This entry describes one TCR beta chain. The antigen is not known. This record comes from a study of CXCR3-negative and CXCR3-positive naive CD8 T cells. Study at large: Total TRB output reached 130 million or so reads, about 1.5 +/- 0.3 million per library. Study-wide findings and caveats: TRBV-TRBJ usage matched between naive CXCR3-negative and CXCR3-positive cells but not between memory cells.

Each TRB cDNA library was prepared by 5' RACE (with UMI labels). One entry per CDR3 protein, without DNA, is what TCRdb gives after re-calling the 5' RACE reads. Its listing shows about 41,000 distinct CDR3 sequences. The sequenced material came from memory CD8+ T cells from blood. The receptor was isolated from a human donor in good health. Some clones in this sample may be carry-over from other donors' samples.

CDR3 protein: CASSAGTEAGTGELFF. The genes are TRBV6-4 and TRBJ2-2; TCRdb reports TRBD1, a call that lacks DNA to check it against. CDR3 length: 16 amino acids. Germline V gene lookup returns CDR1 MRHNA and CDR2 SNTAGT.